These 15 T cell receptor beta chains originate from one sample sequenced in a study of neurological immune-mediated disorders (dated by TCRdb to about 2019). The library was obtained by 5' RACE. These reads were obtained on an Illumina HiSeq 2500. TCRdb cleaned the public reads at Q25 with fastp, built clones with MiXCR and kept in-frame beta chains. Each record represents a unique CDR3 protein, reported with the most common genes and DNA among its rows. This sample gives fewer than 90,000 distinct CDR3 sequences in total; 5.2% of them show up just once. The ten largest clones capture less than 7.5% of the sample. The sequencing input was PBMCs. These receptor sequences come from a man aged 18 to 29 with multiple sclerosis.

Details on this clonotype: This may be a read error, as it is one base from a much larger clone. Here the CDR3 DNA reads TGTGCCAGCTCACCACGGAAGAACACCGGGGAGCTGTTTTTT. Translation: CASSPRKNTGELFF. The chain joins TRBV18 to TRBJ2-2; the D is unclear. V was clipped by 1 base and J by 1 base, with 4 bases between them. Germline CDR1 and CDR2: KGHSH and LQKENI. There are 14 residues in the CDR3.

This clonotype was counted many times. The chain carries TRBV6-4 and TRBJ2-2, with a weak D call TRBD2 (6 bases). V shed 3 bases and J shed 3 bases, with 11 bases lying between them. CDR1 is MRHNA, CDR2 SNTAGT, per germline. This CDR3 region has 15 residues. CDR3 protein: CASSERAGHTGELFF. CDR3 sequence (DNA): TGTGCCAGCAGTGAACGAGCGGGCCACACCGGGGAGCTGTTTTTT.

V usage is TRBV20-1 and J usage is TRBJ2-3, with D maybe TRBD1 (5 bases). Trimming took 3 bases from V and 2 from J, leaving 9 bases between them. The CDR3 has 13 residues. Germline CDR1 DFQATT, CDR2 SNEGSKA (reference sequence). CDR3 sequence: CSASDSYTDTQYF. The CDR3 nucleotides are TGCAGTGCTAGCGACAGCTACACAGATACGCAGTATTTT.

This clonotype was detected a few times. This chain's CDR3 is CSAFQKGPGEAFF. CDR3 coding DNA: TGCAGTGCTTTCCAAAAGGGGCCGGGAGAAGCTTTCTTT. The chain employs TRBV20-1 and TRBJ1-1, with a weak D call TRBD1 (5 bases). The germline V gene encodes CDR1 DFQATT and CDR2 SNEGSKA (reference sequence). The CDR3 consists of 13 residues. V lost 5 bases, J lost 8 bases, and 18 bases lay in between.

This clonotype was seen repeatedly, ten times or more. CDR3 DNA: TGTGCCAGCGGTGGACTAGCGACATACGAGCAGTACTTC. Its protein product is CASGGLATYEQYF. V gene TRBV3-1 combines with J gene TRBJ2-7; 9 bases are a match to TRBD2. This CDR3 region has 13 residues. CDR1 and CDR2 from the germline V gene are LGHDT and YNNKEL (reference sequence). V trimming: 8 bases; J trimming: 4 bases; junction bases outside the gene matches: 6.

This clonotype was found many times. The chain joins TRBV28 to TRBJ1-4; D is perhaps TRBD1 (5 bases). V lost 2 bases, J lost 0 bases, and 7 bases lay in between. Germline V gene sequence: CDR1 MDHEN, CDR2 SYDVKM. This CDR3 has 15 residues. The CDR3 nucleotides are TGTGCCAGCAGTTTAAGGGGAACAACTAATGAAAAACTGTTTTTT. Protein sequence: CASSLRGTTNEKLFF.

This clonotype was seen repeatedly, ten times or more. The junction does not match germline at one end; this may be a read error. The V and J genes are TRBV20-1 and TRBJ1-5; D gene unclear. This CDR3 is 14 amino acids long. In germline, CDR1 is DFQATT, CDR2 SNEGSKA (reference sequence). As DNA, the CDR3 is TGCAGTGCTAGAGATGTTCTCAGCAATCAGCCCCAGAATTTT. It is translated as CSARDVLSNQPQNF.

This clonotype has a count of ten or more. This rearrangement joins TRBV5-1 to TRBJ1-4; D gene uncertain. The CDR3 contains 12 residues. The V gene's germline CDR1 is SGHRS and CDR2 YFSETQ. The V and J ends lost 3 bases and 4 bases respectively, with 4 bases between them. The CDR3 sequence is CASSSLNEKLFF. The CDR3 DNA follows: TGCGCCAGCAGCTCACTTAATGAAAAACTGTTTTTT.

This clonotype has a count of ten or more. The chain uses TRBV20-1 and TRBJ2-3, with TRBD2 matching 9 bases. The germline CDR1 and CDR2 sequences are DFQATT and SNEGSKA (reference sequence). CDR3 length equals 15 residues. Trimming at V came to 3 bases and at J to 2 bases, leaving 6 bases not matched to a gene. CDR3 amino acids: CSASLAGVLTDTQYF. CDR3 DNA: TGCAGTGCTAGTTTAGCGGGAGTTCTCACAGATACGCAGTATTTT.

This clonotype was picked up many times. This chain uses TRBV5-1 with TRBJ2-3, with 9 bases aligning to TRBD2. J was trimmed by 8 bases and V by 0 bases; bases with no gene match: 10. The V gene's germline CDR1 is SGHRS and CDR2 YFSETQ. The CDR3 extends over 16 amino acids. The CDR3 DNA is TGCGCCAGCAGCTTGGAGGGCGGGGGGGCCTCAGGTACGCAGTATTTT. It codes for CASSLEGGGASGTQYF. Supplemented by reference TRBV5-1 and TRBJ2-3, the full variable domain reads KAGVTQTPRYLIKTRGQQVTLSCSPISGHRSVSWYQQTPGQGLQFLFEYFSETQRNKGNFPGRFSGRQFSNSRSEMNVSTLELGDSALYLCASSLEGGGASGTQYFGPGTRLTVL.

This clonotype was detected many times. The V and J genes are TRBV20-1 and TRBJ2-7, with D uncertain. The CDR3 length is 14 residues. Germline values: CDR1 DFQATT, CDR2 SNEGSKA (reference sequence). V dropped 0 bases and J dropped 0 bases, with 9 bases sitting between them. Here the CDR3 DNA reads TGCAGTGCTAGAGATATGGGCGACTCCTACGAGCAGTACTTC. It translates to CSARDMGDSYEQYF.

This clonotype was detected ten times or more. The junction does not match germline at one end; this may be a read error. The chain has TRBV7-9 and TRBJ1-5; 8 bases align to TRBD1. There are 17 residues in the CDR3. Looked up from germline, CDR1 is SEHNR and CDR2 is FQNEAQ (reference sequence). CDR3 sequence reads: CASSFATGDYSNHPQHF. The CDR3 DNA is TGTGCCAGCAGCTTCGCGACAGGGGATTATAGCAATCACCCCCAGCATTTT.

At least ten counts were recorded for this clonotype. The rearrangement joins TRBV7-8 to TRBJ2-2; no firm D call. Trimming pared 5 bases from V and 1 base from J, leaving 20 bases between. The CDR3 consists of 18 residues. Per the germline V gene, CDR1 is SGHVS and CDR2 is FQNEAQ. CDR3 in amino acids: CASSQKPRSFENTGELFF. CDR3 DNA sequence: TGTGCCAGCAGCCAAAAACCTAGAAGTTTCGAGAACACCGGGGAGCTGTTTTTT.

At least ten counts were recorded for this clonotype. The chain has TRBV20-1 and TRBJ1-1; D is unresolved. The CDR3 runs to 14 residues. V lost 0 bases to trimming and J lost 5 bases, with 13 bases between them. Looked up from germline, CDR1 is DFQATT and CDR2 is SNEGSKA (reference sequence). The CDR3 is CSARDRGEWTEAFF. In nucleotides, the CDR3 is TGCAGTGCTAGAGACCGGGGAGAATGGACTGAAGCTTTCTTT.

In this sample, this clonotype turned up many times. CDR3 sequence reads: CASSPRGGAIMDIQYF. CDR3 DNA sequence: TGTGCCAGCAGCCCCCGGGGGGGGGCGATAATGGACATTCAGTACTTC. The chain couples TRBV28 to TRBJ2-4, with 8 positions matching TRBD2. Per the germline V gene, CDR1 is MDHEN and CDR2 is SYDVKM. The CDR3 contains 16 residues. Unmatched junction bases numbered 15, after V lost 6 bases and J lost 8 bases.